This T cell receptor beta chain was captured by sequencing in a study of metastatic and nonmetastatic thyroid tumors. Across the whole study: Repertoires were compared across blood and tumor or nodule tissue from malignant and benign thyroid patients.

This clone has ten or more counts. What it recognizes is unknown. Germline V gene sequence: CDR1 LNHDA, CDR2 SQIVND (reference sequence). This CDR3 has 17 amino acids. With 0 bases clipped from V and 0 bases from J, the junction kept 3 bases outside the gene matches. No treatment had been given to any patient before thyroid surgery. Study-level points and caveats: Patients with malignant thyroid tumors reportedly had significantly higher TCR beta diversity than those with benign nodules, in blood and tumor.

Original data processing: What underpinned the distant-metastasis classifier for papillary thyroid cancer was the set of CDR3 differences across clinicopathological groups. From the PCR reads, TCRdb re-called clones with MiXCR. TCRdb's processing, not the authors' own work, is the source of the V and J calls. The sample has approximately 17,000 clones, over 20% seen once. This chain uses TRBV19 with TRBJ2-4; 9 bases line up with TRBD1. The source material was blood. The sequence was collected from a male donor with papillary thyroid cancer or a benign thyroid nodule (not recorded which). Some clones in this sample may be carry-over from other donors' samples. The DNA for the CDR3 is TGTGCCAGTAGTATAGATAGGACAGGGGCAGCCAAAAACATTCAGTACTTC. Translation gives CASSIDRTGAAKNIQYF.